The clone carrying this T cell receptor (beta chain) was observed at least ten times. Combining a sample-barcoded 5' primer with a J-beta primer mix, a second PCR ran for about 7 to 11 cycles. One entry per CDR3 protein, called by TCRdb with MiXCR from the 5' RACE reads. The sample has some 930,000 distinct CDR3 sequences; just under 30% are singletons. The CDR3 runs 12 residues. Germline V gene lookup returns CDR1 SQVTM and CDR2 ANQGSEA. Trimming removed 6 bases at V and 9 bases at J, with 16 bases between. These data belong to a study of blood T cells in healthy people across ages. These same data were also listed under a study on T cells of mothers and their children. From that report: Biologically related mothers and children overlapped slightly more than unrelated pairs, a non-significant difference.

V gene TRBV29-1 combines with J gene TRBJ2-3; no clear D. The sequencing input was blood. The clonotype was recovered from a woman between 40 and 55 years old in good health. As DNA, the CDR3 is TGCAGCGTGGCCCCGGTCGGTAAGACGCAGTATTTT. It encodes CSVAPVGKTQYF.